Listed here are 27 T cell receptor beta chains from one sample, sequenced in a study of cytomegalovirus exposure and HLA in healthy donors (dated by TCRdb to 2016 to 2017). Receptor amplification or capture employed the immunoSEQ multiplex PCR assay. The multiplex PCR relied on a mix of 60 forward primers for TCR Vbeta segments and 13 reverse primers for TCR Jbeta segments. Entries here come from immuneACCESS through TCRdb and include only in-frame sequences with V and J called. Some clones fail to appear in such tables; in the studies checked, an unresolved V gene covers under half of the shortfall, and the cause of the remainder is unknown. This sample gives about 130,000 clones in total; 75% to 85% of them show up just once. In total, the top ten clones hold around 10% of the sample. Sequences were obtained from PBMCs. The receptors stem from a man aged 25-45 years in good health and CMV-seropositive.

V is TRBV10-2 and J is TRBJ1-6, with D hard to call. Trimming left V 8 bases short and J 1 base short, with 15 bases between. The CDR3 spans 16 residues. Germline loops: CDR1 WSHSY, CDR2 SAAADI. The CDR3 is CASAKPRESYNSPLHF. The CDR3 coding sequence is TGCGCCAGCGCCAAGCCTAGGGAGTCCTATAATTCACCCCTCCACTTT.

The V and J genes are TRBV2 and TRBJ1-4; D remains ambiguous. The CDR3 loop spans 13 amino acids. Trimming removed 6 bases from V and 5 bases from J, with 10 bases in between. Germline CDR1 and CDR2: SNHLY and FYNNEI. The CDR3 nucleotides are TGTGCCAGCAGCCTGAGAGGAAATGAAAAACTGTTTTTT. Amino acids: CASSLRGNEKLFF.

V usage is TRBV28 and J usage is TRBJ2-1; D might be TRBD2 (5 bases). CDR3 length: 16 residues. Germline V gene data show CDR1 as MDHEN and CDR2 as SYDVKM. V lost 5 bases and J 2 bases, leaving 16 bases between the germline ends. This CDR3 reads CASSLERDITYNEQFF. In DNA, the CDR3 is TGTGCCAGCAGTCTGGAACGGGATATCACCTACAATGAGCAGTTCTTC.

The genes are TRBV4-1 and TRBJ1-5; D gene uncertain. Germline CDR1 reads MGHRA; CDR2 reads YSYEKL. Trimming left V 1 base short and J 0 bases short, with 13 bases between. This CDR3 region has 17 residues. CDR3 amino acids: CASSQGGSQYSNQPQHF. The CDR3 region has the DNA TGCGCCAGCAGCCAAGGTGGCAGTCAGTATAGCAATCAGCCCCAGCATTTT.

The genes are TRBV20-1 and TRBJ2-7; D not resolved. CDR3 length: 11 residues. V was shortened by 1 base and J by 5 bases, with 6 bases between the two germline ends. The V gene's germline CDR1 is DFQATT and CDR2 SNEGSKA (reference sequence). CDR3 residues: CSARGRNEQYF. CDR3 coding DNA: TGCAGTGCTAGAGGCAGGAACGAGCAGTACTTC.

V and J are TRBV5-1 and TRBJ1-6; 7 nucleotides align to TRBD1. Germline trimming cut 1 base from V and 9 bases from J; bases unmatched to any gene: 7. CDR3 length: 15 amino acids. Germline CDR1 SGHRS, CDR2 YFSETQ. In DNA, the CDR3 is TGCGCCAGCAGCTTGACAGGGGTGGATAGTTCACCCCTCCACTTT. Translated: CASSLTGVDSSPLHF.

The gene calls are TRBV9 and TRBJ2-1, with 10 bases lining up with TRBD2. Germline CDR1 reads SGDLS; CDR2 reads YYNGEE. Unmatched junction bases numbered 8, after V lost 4 bases and J lost 10 bases. This CDR3 has 14 residues. As DNA, the CDR3 is TGTGCCAGCAGCCCGGTAGCGGGGGGTGCGGAGCAGTTCTTC. Translated, it gives CASSPVAGGAEQFF.

The rearrangement links TRBV29-1 to TRBJ1-1; D is unresolved. Trimming shortened V by 0 bases and J by 4 bases, and 9 bases separated the two germline ends. CDR1 and CDR2 from the germline V gene are SQVTM and ANQGSEA. The CDR3 has 13 amino acids. CDR3 nucleotides: TGCAGCGTTGAAGACCCTATTGGCACTGAAGCTTTCTTT. Translating gives CSVEDPIGTEAFF.

For this clone: Germline and junction disagree at one end, which may indicate a read error. This chain joins TRBV4-1 and TRBJ1-2, with D possibly TRBD1 on 5 matching bases. Germline V gene lookup returns CDR1 MGHRA and CDR2 YSYEKL. The CDR3 contains 16 residues. CDR3 residues: CASSQDAQGWEDGYTF. The CDR3 nucleotides read TGTGCCAGCAGCCAAGATGCCCAGGGATGGGAGGATGGCTACACCTTC.

The chain joins TRBV7-9 to TRBJ1-1, with 7 bases fitting TRBD1. This CDR3 spans 15 amino acids. Germline V gives CDR1 SEHNR, CDR2 FQNEAQ (reference sequence). The junction had 14 bases not matched to a gene; V was cut back by 5 bases and J by 8 bases. For the CDR3, the DNA is TGTGCCAGCAGCCCGGGGCAAACAGGGGAAAAAGAAGCTTTCTTT. Residues: CASSPGQTGEKEAFF.

The V gene is TRBV7-9, the J gene TRBJ1-1, with D uncertain. Trimming cost V 3 bases and J 0 bases, with 8 bases left between them. The CDR3 extends over 14 amino acids. Germline V CDR1 and CDR2: SEHNR, FQNEAQ (reference sequence). The CDR3 loop is CASSFSGMNTEAFF. In DNA, the CDR3 is TGTGCCAGCAGCTTTTCCGGGATGAACACTGAAGCTTTCTTT. The variable domain in full, with the rest retrieved from reference TRBV7-9 and TRBJ1-1, is DTGVSQNPRHKITKRGQNVTFRCDPISEHNRLYWYRQTLGQGPEFLTYFQNEAQLEKSRLLSDRFSAERPKGSFSTLEIQRTEQGDSAMYLCASSFSGMNTEAFFGQGTRLTVV.

The rearrangement uses TRBV9 and TRBJ1-4; no definite D call. Germline CDR1 reads SGDLS; CDR2 reads YYNGEE. The CDR3 runs 16 residues. V lost 0 bases and J lost 8, with 17 bases in between. The DNA for the CDR3 is TGTGCCAGCAGCGTAGACGGGGAGGCTATTTGGGAAAAACTGTTTTTT. This gives the protein CASSVDGEAIWEKLFF. Complete variable domain (other parts from reference TRBV9 and TRBJ1-4): DSGVTQTPKHLITATGQRVTLRCSPRSGDLSVYWYQQSLDQGLQFLIQYYNGEERAKGNILERFSAQQFPDLHSELNLSSLELGDSALYFCASSVDGEAIWEKLFFGSGTQLSVL.

V usage is TRBV7-2 and J usage is TRBJ1-6; D is perhaps TRBD1 (6 bases). Germline V gene data show CDR1 as SGHTA and CDR2 as FQGNSA. This CDR3 is 15 amino acids long. Trimming pared 2 bases from V and 7 bases from J, leaving 12 bases between. The CDR3 nucleotides read TGTGCCAGCAGCTTACTATCAGGGGCGAATTCACCCCTCCACTTT. Translating gives CASSLLSGANSPLHF.

This chain uses TRBV11-2 with TRBJ2-1, with no clear D. The CDR3 contains 14 residues. Trimming took 1 base from V and 6 from J, leaving 10 bases between them. Germline assignment: CDR1 SGHAT and CDR2 FQNNGV. The CDR3 region has the DNA TGTGCCAGCAGCTTAGGCGGCAGCCTCAATGAGCAGTTCTTC. Protein product: CASSLGGSLNEQFF.

In this sample, this clone turned up a few times. V gene TRBV6-1 combines with J gene TRBJ1-5; D is perhaps TRBD1 (6 bases). The CDR3 extends over 15 amino acids. Trimming took off 6 bases at V and 5 bases at J, with 17 bases between the two ends. Germline-derived CDR1 and CDR2 are MNHNS and SASEGT. The CDR3 nucleotides read TGTGCCAGCAGGGCTTACAGCGAGGGGGATCAGCCCCAGCATTTT. This encodes CASRAYSEGDQPQHF.

This rearrangement joins TRBV11-2 to TRBJ2-7; the D is unclear. Germline V gene data show CDR1 as SGHAT and CDR2 as FQNNGV. This CDR3 region has 13 residues. The V end was cut by 0 bases, the J end by 8 bases, with 11 bases between. The CDR3 nucleotides are TGTGCCAGCAGCTTAGATCTACAAGACAAGCAGTACTTC. This translates into CASSLDLQDKQYF.

The rearrangement joins TRBV6-6 to TRBJ2-1; TRBD1 matches at 9 bases. The germline CDR1 and CDR2 sequences are MNHNY and SVGAGI (reference sequence). V gave up 5 bases and J gave up 4 bases; unmatched junction bases: 6. The CDR3 consists of 15 residues. CDR3 DNA: TGTGCCAGCAGTGCCGGGACAGGGTCATACAATGAGCAGTTCTTC. As protein: CASSAGTGSYNEQFF.

The gene calls are TRBV9 and TRBJ2-5; TRBD2 aligns across 14 bases. The CDR3 runs 16 residues. V was pared by 3 bases and J by 2 bases, with 3 bases of the junction left unmatched. In germline, CDR1 is SGDLS, CDR2 YYNGEE. CDR3 loop: CASSGGTSGGQETQYF. The CDR3 DNA reads as TGTGCCAGCAGCGGCGGGACTAGCGGGGGACAAGAGACCCAGTACTTC.

The chain employs TRBV12-5 and TRBJ2-7, with TRBD2 as a possible D gene (5 bases). V was cut by 6 bases and J by 4 bases, with 10 bases left in between. The CDR3 is 12 amino acids. Per the germline V gene, CDR1 is LGHNT and CDR2 is FRNRAP. CDR3 protein: CASGGLNYEQYF. In DNA form, the CDR3 reads TGTGCTAGTGGCGGACTTAATTACGAGCAGTACTTC.

J is TRBJ2-7 and V is TRBV13; TRBD1 aligns across 7 bases. V was pared by 6 bases and J by 6 bases, with 8 bases of the junction left unmatched. The CDR3 loop spans 13 amino acids. The germline CDR1 and CDR2 sequences are PRHDT and FYEKMQ (reference sequence). The CDR3 here is CASRRGTEGEQYF. In nucleotides, the CDR3 is TGTGCCAGCAGACGAGGGACAGAGGGCGAGCAGTACTTC.

The chain carries TRBV9 and TRBJ1-2; D is possibly TRBD1 (5 bases). Germline assignment: CDR1 SGDLS and CDR2 YYNGEE. The ends were cut back, 0 bases at V and 2 bases at J, with 14 bases in the middle. The CDR3 has 16 residues. The CDR3 region is CASSVARGSQNYGYTF. The DNA of the CDR3 is TGTGCCAGCAGCGTAGCCCGGGGGTCGCAAAACTATGGCTACACCTTC. The full variable domain, in which reference TRBV9 and TRBJ1-2 provide the parts outside the CDR3, is DSGVTQTPKHLITATGQRVTLRCSPRSGDLSVYWYQQSLDQGLQFLIQYYNGEERAKGNILERFSAQQFPDLHSELNLSSLELGDSALYFCASSVARGSQNYGYTFGSGTRLTVV.

CDR3 DNA: TGTGCCAGCAGCCCCGGACTAGCGGGGGAGCAGTACTTC. Protein sequence: CASSPGLAGEQYF. The chain carries TRBV6-6 and TRBJ2-7; 12 bases line up with TRBD2. CDR3 length: 13 amino acids. V lost 6 bases to trimming and J lost 7 bases; unmatched junction nucleotides: 4. Germline V CDR1 and CDR2: MNHNY, SVGAGI (reference sequence).

J is TRBJ1-5 and V is TRBV25-1; D remains unclear. The CDR3 sequence is 12 residues long. The V end lost 6 bases, the J end lost 2 bases, and 5 bases lay between the germline ends. The germline V gene has CDR1 MGHDK and CDR2 SYGVNS. The CDR3 protein is CASSEGNQPQHF. CDR3 in DNA: TGTGCCAGCAGCGAGGGCAATCAGCCCCAGCATTTT.

This chain links TRBV6-6 with TRBJ1-4; D uncertain. Per germline, CDR1 MNHNY and CDR2 SVGAGI (reference sequence). Trimming stripped 6 bases from V and 5 bases from J, with 10 bases between. The CDR3 has 13 residues. In DNA form, the CDR3 reads TGTGCCAGCAGGGGGAGGCCCAATGAAAAACTGTTTTTT. The encoded protein is CASRGRPNEKLFF.

The chain employs TRBV6-6 and TRBJ2-1, with 9 bases lining up with TRBD1. The V gene end was trimmed by 2 bases and the J gene end by 6 bases; junction bases not matched to a gene: 8. The CDR3 is 16 amino acids. Germline-derived CDR1 and CDR2 are MNHNY and SVGAGI (reference sequence). CDR3 nucleotide sequence: TGTGCCAGCAGTTACCCCGGGACAGGGTATCGCAATGAGCAGTTCTTC. This encodes CASSYPGTGYRNEQFF.

V gene TRBV27 combines with J gene TRBJ2-2, with 7 positions matching TRBD1. This CDR3 spans 16 amino acids. Trimming cost V 6 bases and J 3 bases; bases outside gene matches: 10. The germline gives CDR1 MNHEY, CDR2 SMNVEV (reference sequence). Written as DNA, the CDR3 is TGTGCCAGCAGCCCGACAGGGTTTAGTTACACCGGGGAGCTGTTTTTT. Amino acid sequence: CASSPTGFSYTGELFF.

The rearrangement joins TRBV2 to TRBJ2-1, with 13 bases fitting TRBD2. Germline V gene data show CDR1 as SNHLY and CDR2 as FYNNEI. The CDR3 is 20 amino acids. V trimming: 9 bases; J trimming: 2 bases; junction bases outside the gene matches: 19. CDR3 loop: CASLTPAGLAGVNTYNEQFF. As DNA, the CDR3 is TGTGCCAGTCTAACGCCGGCCGGACTAGCGGGGGTGAATACCTACAATGAGCAGTTCTTC.